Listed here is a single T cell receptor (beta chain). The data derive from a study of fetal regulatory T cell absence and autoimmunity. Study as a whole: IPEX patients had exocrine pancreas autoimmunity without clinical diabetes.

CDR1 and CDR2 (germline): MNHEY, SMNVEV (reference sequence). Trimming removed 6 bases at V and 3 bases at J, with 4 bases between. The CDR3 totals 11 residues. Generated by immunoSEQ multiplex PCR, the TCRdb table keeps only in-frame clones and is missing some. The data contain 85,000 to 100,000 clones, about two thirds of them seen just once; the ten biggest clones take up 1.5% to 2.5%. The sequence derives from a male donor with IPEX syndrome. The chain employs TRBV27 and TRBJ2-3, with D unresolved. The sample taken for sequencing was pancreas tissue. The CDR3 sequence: CASRETDTQYF. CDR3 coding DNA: TGTGCCAGCAGAGAAACAGATACGCAGTATTTT.